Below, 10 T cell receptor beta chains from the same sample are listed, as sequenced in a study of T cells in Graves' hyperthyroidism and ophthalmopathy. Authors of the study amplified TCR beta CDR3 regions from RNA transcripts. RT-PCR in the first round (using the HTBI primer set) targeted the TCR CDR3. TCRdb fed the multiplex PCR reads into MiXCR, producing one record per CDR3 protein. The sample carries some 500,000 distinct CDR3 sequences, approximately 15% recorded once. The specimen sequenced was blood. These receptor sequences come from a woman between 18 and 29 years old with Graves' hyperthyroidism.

The CDR3, as DNA: TGTGCCAGCAGCTATAGCGGGATCAATGAGCAGTTCTTC. Translated, it gives CASSYSGINEQFF. V is TRBV12-3 or TRBV12-4 and J is TRBJ2-1; 8 bases are a match to TRBD2. J gave up 6 bases and V 6 bases, and 4 bases lay outside the gene matches. This CDR3 contains 13 residues.

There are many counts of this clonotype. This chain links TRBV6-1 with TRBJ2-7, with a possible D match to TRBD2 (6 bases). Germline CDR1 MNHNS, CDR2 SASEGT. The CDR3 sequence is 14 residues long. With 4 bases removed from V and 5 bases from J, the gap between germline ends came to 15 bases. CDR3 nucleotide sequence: TGTGCCAGCAGTGTCCGGGACTTGAGGGACGAGCAGTACGTC. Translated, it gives CASSVRDLRDEQYV.

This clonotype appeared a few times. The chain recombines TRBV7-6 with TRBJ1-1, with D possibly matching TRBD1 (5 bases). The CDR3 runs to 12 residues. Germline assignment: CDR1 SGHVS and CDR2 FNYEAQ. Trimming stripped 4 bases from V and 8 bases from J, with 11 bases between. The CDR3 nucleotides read TGTGCCAGCAGCTGGGACGGCCGGGAAGCTTTCTTT. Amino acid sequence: CASSWDGREAFF. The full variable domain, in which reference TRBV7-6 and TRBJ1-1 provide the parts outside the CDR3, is GAGVSQSPRYKVTKRGQDVALRCDPISGHVSLYWYRQALGQGPEFLTYFNYEAQQDKSGLPNDRFSAERPEGSISTLTIQRTEQRDSAMYRCASSWDGREAFFGQGTRLTVV.

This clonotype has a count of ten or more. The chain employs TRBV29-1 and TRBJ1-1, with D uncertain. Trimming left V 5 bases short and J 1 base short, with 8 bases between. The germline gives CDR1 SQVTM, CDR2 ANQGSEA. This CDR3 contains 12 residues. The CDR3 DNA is TGCAGCGTTCGAGGTGGGAACACTGAAGCTTTCTTT. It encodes CSVRGGNTEAFF.

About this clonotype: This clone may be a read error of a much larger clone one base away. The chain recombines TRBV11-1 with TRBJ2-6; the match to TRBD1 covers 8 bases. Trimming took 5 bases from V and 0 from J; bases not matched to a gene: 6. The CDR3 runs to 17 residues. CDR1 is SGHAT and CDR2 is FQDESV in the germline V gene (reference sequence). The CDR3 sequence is CASSPGQGGSGANVLTF. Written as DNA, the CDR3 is TGTGCCAGCAGCCCCGGACAGGGCGGCTCTGGGGCCAACGTCCTGACTTTC.

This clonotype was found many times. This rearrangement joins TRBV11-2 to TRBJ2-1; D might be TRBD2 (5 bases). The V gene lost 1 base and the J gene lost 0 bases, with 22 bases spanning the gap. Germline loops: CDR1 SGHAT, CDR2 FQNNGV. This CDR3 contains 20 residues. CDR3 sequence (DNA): TGTGCCAGCAGCTTAGGAGGCGGGTTCGGATTCTCCGGCTCCTACAATGAGCAGTTCTTC. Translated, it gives CASSLGGGFGFSGSYNEQFF.

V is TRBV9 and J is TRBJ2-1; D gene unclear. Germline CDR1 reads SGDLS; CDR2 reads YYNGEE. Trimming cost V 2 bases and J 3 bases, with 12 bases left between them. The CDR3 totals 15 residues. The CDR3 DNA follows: TGTGCCAGCAGCGTCCTGAGTTCGAACTACAATGAGCAGTTCTTC. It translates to CASSVLSSNYNEQFF.

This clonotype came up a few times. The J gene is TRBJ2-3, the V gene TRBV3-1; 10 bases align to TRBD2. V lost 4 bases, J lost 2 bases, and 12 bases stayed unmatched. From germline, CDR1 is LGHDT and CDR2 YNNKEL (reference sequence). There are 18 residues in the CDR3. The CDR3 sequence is CASSPISGRIKFTDTQYF. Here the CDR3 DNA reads TGTGCCAGCAGCCCGATTAGCGGGAGGATAAAATTCACAGATACGCAGTATTTT.

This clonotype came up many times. The CDR3 loop is CASSITDRDNQPQHF. The CDR3 nucleotides are TGTGCCAGCAGTATTACCGACAGAGACAATCAGCCCCAGCATTTT. The chain recombines TRBV28 with TRBJ1-5, with D maybe TRBD1 (5 bases). The CDR3 sequence is 15 residues long. The germline gives CDR1 MDHEN, CDR2 SYDVKM. V was pared by 5 bases and J by 3 bases, with 14 bases between. The variable domain in full, with the rest retrieved from reference TRBV28 and TRBJ1-5, is DVKVTQSSRYLVKRTGEKVFLECVQDMDHENMFWYRQDPGLGLRLIYFSYDVKMKEKGDIPEGYSVSREKKERFSLILESASTNQTSMYLCASSITDRDNQPQHFGDGTRLSIL.

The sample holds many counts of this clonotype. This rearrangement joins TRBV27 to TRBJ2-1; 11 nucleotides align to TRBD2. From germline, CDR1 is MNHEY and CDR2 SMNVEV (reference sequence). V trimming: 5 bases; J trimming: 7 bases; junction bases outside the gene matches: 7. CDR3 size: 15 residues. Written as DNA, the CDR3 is TGTGCCAGCAGTGTACTAGCGGGGGCTGCAAATGAGCAGTTCTTC. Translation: CASSVLAGAANEQFF.